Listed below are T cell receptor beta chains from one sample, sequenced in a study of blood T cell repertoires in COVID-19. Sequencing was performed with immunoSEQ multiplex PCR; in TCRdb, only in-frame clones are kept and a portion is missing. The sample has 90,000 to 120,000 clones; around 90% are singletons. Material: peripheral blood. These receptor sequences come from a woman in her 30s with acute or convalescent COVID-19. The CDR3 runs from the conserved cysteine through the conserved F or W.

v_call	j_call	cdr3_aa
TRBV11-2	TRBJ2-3	CASSPKGFSGTDTQYF
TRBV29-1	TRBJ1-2	CSVLSPGVNYGYTF
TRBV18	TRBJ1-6	CASSRGDNSPLHF
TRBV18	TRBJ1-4	CASSPQPTVLQGEKLFF
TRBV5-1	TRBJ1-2	CASSLGGSNYGYTF
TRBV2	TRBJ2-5	CASSERGGTETQYF
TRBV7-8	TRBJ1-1	CASSLALSGADTEAFF
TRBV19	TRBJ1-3	CASSISAGSGNTIYF
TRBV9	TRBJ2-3	CASSEREGVSDTQYF
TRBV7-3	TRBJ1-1	CASSLVADTEAFF
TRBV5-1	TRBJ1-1	CASSLDRQMNTEAFF
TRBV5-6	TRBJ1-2	CASIRGRGRGYGYTF
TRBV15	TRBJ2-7	CATSRDIGGLDRAYEQYF
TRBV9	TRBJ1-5	CASSDGTGQYQPQHF
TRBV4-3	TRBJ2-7	CASSHIAGAGEQYF
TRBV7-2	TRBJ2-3	CASSLRLAGGTDTQYF
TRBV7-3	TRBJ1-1	CASSSQGAGTEAFF
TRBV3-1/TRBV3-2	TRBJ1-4	CASSYDPWGNEKLFF
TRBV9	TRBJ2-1	CASSVSPYSVNEQFF
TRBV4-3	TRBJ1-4	CASSQDGTGLLKLFF
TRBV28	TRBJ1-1	CASSSGQGGQAFF
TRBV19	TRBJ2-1	CASSTPAGGTHNEQFF
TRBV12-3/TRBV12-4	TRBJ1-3	CASSLVLADTIYF
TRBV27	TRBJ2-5	CASSWGRGRETQYF
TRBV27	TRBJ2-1	CASTGGPYNEQFF
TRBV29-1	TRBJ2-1	CSVERLAGVFSEQFF
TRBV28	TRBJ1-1	CFSSGTAGMNTEAFF